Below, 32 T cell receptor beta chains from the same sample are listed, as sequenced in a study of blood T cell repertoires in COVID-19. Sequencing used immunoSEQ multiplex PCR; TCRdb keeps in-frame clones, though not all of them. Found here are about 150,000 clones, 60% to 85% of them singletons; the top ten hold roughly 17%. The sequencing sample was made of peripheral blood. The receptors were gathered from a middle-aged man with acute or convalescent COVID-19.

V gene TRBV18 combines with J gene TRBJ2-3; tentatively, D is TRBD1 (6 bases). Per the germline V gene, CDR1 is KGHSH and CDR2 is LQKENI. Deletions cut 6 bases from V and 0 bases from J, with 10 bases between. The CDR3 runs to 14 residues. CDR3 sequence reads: CASSTDSSTDTQYF. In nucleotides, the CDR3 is TGTGCCAGCTCCACGGACAGCAGCACAGATACGCAGTATTTT.

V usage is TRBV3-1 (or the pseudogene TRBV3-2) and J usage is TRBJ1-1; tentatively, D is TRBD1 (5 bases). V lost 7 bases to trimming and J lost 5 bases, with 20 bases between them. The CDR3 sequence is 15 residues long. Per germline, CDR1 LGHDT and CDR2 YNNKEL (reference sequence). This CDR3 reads CASTPNGGGWTEAFF. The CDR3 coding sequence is TGTGCCAGCACCCCGAACGGGGGGGGGTGGACTGAAGCTTTCTTT.

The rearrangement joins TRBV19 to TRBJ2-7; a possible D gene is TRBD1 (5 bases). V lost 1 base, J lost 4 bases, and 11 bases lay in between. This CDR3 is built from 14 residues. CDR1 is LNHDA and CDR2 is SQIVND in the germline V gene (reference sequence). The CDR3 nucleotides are TGTGCCAGTAGTATAGGAGTCAGACAGTACGAGCAGTACTTC. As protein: CASSIGVRQYEQYF.

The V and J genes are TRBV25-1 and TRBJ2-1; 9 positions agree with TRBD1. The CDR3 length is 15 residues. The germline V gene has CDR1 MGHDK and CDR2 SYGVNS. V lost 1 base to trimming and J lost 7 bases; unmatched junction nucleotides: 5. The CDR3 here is CASSESGQGQNEQFF. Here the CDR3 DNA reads TGTGCCAGCAGTGAATCGGGACAGGGACAAAATGAGCAGTTCTTC.

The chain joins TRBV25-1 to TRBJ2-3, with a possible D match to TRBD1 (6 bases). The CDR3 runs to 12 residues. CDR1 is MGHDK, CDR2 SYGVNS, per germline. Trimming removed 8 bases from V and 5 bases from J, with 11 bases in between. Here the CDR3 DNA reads TGTGCCAGCGATCGAGGGGGAGATACGCAGTATTTT. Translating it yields CASDRGGDTQYF.

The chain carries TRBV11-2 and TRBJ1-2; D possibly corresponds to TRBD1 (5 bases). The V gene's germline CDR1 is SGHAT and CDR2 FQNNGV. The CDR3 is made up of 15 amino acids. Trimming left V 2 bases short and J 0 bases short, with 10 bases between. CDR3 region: CASSLISTANYGYTF. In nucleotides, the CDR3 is TGTGCCAGCAGCTTAATATCGACAGCTAACTATGGCTACACCTTC.

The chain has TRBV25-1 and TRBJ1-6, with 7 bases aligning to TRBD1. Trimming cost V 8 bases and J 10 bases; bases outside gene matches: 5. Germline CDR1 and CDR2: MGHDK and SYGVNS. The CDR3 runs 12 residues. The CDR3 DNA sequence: TGTGCCAGCCCCGGACAGGACTCACCCCTCCACTTT. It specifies CASPGQDSPLHF.

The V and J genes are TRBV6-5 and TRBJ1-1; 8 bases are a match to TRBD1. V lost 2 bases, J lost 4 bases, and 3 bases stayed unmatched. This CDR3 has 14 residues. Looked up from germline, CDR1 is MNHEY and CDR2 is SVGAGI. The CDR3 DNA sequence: TGTGCCAGCAGTTACCTAACAGGGGGCACTGAAGCTTTCTTT. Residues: CASSYLTGGTEAFF.

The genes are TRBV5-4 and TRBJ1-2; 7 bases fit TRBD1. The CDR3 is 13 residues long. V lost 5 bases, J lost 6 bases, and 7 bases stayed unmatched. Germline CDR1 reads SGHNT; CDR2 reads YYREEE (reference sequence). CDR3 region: CASRQQGSDGYTF. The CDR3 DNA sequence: TGTGCCAGCAGACAACAGGGGAGCGATGGCTACACCTTC. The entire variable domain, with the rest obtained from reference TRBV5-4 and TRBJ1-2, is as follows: ETGVTQSPTHLIKTRGQQVTLRCSSQSGHNTVSWYQQALGQGPQFIFQYYREEENGRGNFPPRFSGLQFPNYSSELNVNALELDDSALYLCASRQQGSDGYTFGSGTRLTVV.

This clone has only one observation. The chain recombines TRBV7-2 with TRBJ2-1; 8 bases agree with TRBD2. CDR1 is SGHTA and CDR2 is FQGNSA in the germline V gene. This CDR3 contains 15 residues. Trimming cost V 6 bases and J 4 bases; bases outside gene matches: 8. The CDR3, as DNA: TGTGCCAGCAGTGCCTCCAGCGGGGGATACAATGAGCAGTTCTTC. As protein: CASSASSGGYNEQFF.

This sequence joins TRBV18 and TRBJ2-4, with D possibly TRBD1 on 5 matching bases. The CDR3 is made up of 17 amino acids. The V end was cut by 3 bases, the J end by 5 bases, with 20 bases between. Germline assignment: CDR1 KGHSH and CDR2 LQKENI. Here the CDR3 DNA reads TGTGCCAGCTCACCGACCGGACGAAGACAGTCCGAAAACATTCAGTACTTC. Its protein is CASSPTGRRQSENIQYF. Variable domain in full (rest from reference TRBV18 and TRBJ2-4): NAGVMQNPRHLVRRRGQEARLRCSPMKGHSHVYWYRQLPEEGLKFMVYLQKENIIDESGMPKERFSAEFPKEGPSILRIQQVVRGDSAAYFCASSPTGRRQSENIQYFGAGTRLSVL.

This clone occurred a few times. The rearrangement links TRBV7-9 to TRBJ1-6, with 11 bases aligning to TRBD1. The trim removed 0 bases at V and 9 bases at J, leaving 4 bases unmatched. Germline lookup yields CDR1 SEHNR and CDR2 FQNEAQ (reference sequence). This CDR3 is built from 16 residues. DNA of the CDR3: TGTGCCAGCAGCTTAGCTCTCGGGACAGGGGGTTCACCCCTCCACTTT. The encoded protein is CASSLALGTGGSPLHF.

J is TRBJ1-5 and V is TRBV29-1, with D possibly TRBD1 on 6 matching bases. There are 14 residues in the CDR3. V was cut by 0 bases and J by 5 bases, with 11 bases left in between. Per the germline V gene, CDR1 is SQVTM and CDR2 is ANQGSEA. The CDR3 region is CSVEDRGSDQPQHF. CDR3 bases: TGCAGCGTTGAAGATAGGGGGTCGGATCAGCCCCAGCATTTT. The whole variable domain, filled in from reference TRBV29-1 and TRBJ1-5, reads SAVISQKPSRDICQRGTSLTIQCQVDSQVTMMFWYRQQPGQSLTLIATANQGSEATYESGFVIDKFPISRPNLTFSTLTVSNMSPEDSSIYLCSVEDRGSDQPQHFGDGTRLSIL.

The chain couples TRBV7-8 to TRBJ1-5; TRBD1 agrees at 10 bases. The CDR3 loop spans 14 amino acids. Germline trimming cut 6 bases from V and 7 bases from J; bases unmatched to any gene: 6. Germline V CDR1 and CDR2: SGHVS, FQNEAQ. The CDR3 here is CASRSGTGEQPQHF. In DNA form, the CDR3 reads TGTGCCAGCAGGTCCGGGACAGGGGAACAGCCCCAGCATTTT.

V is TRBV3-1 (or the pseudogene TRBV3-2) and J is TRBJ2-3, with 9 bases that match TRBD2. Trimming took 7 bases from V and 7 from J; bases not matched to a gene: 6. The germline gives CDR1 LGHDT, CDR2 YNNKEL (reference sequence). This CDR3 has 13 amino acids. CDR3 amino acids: CASTQRGDNTQYF. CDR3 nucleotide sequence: TGTGCCAGCACCCAGCGGGGGGATAATACGCAGTATTTT.

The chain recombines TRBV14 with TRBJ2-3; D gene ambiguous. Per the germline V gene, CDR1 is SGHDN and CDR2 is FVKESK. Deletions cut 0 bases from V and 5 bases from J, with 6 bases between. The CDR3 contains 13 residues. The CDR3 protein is CASSQDLRDTQYF. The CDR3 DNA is TGTGCCAGCAGCCAAGATCTGAGAGATACGCAGTATTTT. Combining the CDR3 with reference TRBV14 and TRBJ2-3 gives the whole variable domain EAGVTQFPSHSVIEKGQTVTLRCDPISGHDNLYWYRRVMGKEIKFLLHFVKESKQDESGMPNNRFLAERTGGTYSTLKVQPAELEDSGVYFCASSQDLRDTQYFGPGTRLTVL.

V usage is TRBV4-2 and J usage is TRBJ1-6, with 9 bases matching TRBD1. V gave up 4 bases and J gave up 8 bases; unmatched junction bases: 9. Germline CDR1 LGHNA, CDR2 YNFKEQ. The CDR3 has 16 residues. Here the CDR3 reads CASSLEVGQGYSPLHF. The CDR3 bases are TGTGCCAGCAGCCTCGAGGTGGGACAGGGTTATTCACCCCTCCACTTT.

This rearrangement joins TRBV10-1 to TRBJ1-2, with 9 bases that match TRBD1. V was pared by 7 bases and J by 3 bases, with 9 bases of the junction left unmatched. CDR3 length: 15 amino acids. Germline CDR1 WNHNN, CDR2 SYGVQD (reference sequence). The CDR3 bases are TGCGCCAGCATCCGGACAGGGGAGCATCACTATGGCTACACCTTC. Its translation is CASIRTGEHHYGYTF.

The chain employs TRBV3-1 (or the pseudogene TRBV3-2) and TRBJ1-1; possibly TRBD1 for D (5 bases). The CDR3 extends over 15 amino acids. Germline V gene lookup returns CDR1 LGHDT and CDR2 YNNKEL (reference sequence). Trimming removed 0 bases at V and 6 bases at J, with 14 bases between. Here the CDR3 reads CASSQDRRGEAEAFF. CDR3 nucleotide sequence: TGTGCCAGCAGCCAAGATAGACGAGGGGAGGCTGAAGCTTTCTTT.

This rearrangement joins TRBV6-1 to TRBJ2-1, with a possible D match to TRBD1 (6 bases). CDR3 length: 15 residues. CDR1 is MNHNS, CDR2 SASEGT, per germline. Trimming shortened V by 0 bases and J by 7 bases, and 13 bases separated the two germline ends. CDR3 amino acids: CASSEALQGVNEQFF. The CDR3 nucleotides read TGTGCCAGCAGTGAAGCCTTACAGGGAGTGAATGAGCAGTTCTTC.

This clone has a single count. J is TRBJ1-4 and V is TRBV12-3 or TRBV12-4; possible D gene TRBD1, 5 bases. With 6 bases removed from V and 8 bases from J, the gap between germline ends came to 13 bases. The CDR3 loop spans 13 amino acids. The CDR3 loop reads CASSRSGREKLFF. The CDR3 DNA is TGTGCCAGCAGCCGTTCAGGGAGGGAAAAACTGTTTTTT.

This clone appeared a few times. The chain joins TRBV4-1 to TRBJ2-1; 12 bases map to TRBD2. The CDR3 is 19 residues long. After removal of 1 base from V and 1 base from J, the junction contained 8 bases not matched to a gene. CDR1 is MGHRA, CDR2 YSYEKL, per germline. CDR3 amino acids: CASSQVRLAGAKSYNEQFF. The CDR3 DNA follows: TGCGCCAGCAGCCAAGTTCGACTAGCGGGGGCCAAGTCCTACAATGAGCAGTTCTTC.

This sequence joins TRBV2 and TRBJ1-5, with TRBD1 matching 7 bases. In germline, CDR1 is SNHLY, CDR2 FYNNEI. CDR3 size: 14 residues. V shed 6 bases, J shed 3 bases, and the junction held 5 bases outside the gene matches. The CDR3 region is CASSFGQVNQPQHF. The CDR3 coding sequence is TGTGCCAGCAGCTTTGGACAGGTCAATCAGCCCCAGCATTTT.

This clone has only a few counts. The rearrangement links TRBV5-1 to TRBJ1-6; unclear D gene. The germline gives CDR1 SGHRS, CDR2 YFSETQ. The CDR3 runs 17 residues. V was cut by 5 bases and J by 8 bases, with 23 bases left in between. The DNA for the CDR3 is TGCGCCAGCAGACAAGGAGGTGAGGGAAGATATCATTCACCCCTCCACTTT. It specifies CASRQGGEGRYHSPLHF.

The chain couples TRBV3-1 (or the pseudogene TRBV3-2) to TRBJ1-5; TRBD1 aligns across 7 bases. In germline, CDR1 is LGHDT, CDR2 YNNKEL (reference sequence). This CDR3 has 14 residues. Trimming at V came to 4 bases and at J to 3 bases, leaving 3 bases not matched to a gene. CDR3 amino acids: CASSLGQSNQPQHF. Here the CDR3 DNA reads TGTGCCAGCAGCCTGGGACAGTCCAATCAGCCCCAGCATTTT.

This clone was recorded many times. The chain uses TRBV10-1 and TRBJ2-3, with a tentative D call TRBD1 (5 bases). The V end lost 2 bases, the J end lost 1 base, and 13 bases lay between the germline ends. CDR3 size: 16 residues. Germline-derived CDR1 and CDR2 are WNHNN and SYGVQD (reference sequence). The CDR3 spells CASSEGRASGTDTQYF. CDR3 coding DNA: TGCGCCAGCAGTGAGGGCAGGGCAAGCGGCACAGATACGCAGTATTTT.

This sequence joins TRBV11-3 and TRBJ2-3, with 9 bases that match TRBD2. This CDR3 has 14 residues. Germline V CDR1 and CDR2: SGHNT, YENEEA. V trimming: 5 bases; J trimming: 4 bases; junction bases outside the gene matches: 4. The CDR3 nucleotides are TGTGCCAGCAGCCCGGGACTAGCCTCAGATACGCAGTATTTT. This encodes CASSPGLASDTQYF.

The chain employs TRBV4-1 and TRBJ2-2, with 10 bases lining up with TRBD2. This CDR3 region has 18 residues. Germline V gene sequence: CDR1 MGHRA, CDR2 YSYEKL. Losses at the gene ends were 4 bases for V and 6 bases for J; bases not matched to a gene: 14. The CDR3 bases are TGCGCCAGCAGCCCCCGCGGGCAAGCGGGGGGGCGGGCCGGGGAGCTGTTTTTT. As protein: CASSPRGQAGGRAGELFF.

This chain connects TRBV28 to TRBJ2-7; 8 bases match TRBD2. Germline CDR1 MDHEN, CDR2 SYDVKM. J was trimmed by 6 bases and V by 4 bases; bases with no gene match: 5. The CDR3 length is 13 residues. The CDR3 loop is CASSSSAGVEQYV. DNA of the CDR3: TGTGCCAGCAGTTCTTCAGCGGGGGTCGAGCAGTACGTC.

DNA for the CDR3: TGCGCCAGCAGCTTGGGTTCAGGGGTGAACACTGAAGCTTTCTTT. This translates into CASSLGSGVNTEAFF. The chain carries TRBV5-1 and TRBJ1-1, with D possibly TRBD1 on 6 matching bases. Germline CDR1 and CDR2: SGHRS and YFSETQ. The CDR3 consists of 15 residues. Trimming left V 0 bases short and J 0 bases short, with 9 bases between.

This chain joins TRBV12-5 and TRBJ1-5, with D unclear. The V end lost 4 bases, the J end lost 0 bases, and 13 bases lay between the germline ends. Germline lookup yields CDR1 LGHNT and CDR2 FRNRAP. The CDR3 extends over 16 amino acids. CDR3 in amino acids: CASGSDSNDSNQPQHF. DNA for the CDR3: TGTGCTAGTGGTTCTGACTCCAACGATAGCAATCAGCCCCAGCATTTT. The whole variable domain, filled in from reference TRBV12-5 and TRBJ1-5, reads DARVTQTPRHKVTEMGQEVTMRCQPILGHNTVFWYRQTMMQGLELLAYFRNRAPLDDSGMPKDRFSAEMPDATLATLKIQPSEPRDSAVYFCASGSDSNDSNQPQHFGDGTRLSIL.

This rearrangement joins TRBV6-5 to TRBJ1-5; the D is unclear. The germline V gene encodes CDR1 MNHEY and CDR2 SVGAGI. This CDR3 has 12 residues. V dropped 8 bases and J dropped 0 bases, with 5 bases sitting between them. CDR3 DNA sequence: TGTGCCAGCCGGGATAGCAATCAGCCCCAGCATTTT. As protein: CASRDSNQPQHF.